The rows below give T cell receptor beta chains drawn from one sample of a study of blood T cell repertoires in COVID-19. The data were produced by immunoSEQ multiplex PCR, yet TCRdb's version contains in-frame clones alone and is incomplete. This table holds around 230,000 clones, 84% found once. Sequences were obtained from peripheral blood. Receptors were obtained from a man between 40 and 49 years old who had recovered from COVID-19. CDR3s include the opening cysteine and the closing phenylalanine or tryptophan. A D gene is named only where the DNA matches it firmly. Size values are once, few and many counts, or a class for expanded clones, and some rows have none.

d_gene	v_gene	j_gene	abundance	CDR3aa	CDR3nt
NA	TRBV10-3	TRBJ1-1	NA	CAISEGRSTEAFF	TGTGCCATCAGTGAGGGAAGGAGCACTGAAGCTTTCTTT
TRBD1	TRBV19	TRBJ1-2	NA	CASSTGPGQGYGYTF	TGTGCCAGTAGTACAGGCCCCGGACAGGGTTATGGCTACACCTTC
TRBD2	TRBV20-1	TRBJ2-7	NA	CSASLSGVSYEQYF	TGCAGTGCTAGTCTTAGCGGGGTTAGCTACGAGCAGTACTTC
TRBD1	TRBV7-7	TRBJ2-5	NA	CASSSSGTGQETQYF	TGTGCCAGCAGCTCCTCCGGGACAGGCCAAGAGACCCAGTACTTC
TRBD1	TRBV4-3	TRBJ1-1	NA	CASSQSRDRGFSAFF	TGCGCCAGCAGCCAATCGCGGGACAGGGGGTTTTCAGCTTTCTTT
NA	TRBV30	TRBJ1-5	NA	CAWSGTARNQPQHF	TGTGCCTGGAGTGGGACAGCCAGAAATCAGCCCCAGCATTTT
TRBD2	TRBV23-1	TRBJ2-3	NA	CASNLKTSGTDTQYF	TGCGCCAGCAACCTAAAGACTAGCGGCACAGATACGCAGTATTTT
NA	TRBV27	TRBJ1-1	NA	CASSSRQVNTEAFF	TGTGCCAGCAGTTCAAGACAGGTGAACACTGAAGCTTTCTTT
NA	TRBV6-2/TRBV6-3	TRBJ2-7	NA	CASNPSGERSHEQYF	TGTGCCAGCAACCCCTCGGGGGAGAGGTCCCACGAGCAGTACTTC
TRBD1	TRBV6-5	TRBJ2-2	NA	CASSREQGAPGELFF	TGTGCCAGCTCCAGGGAGCAGGGGGCCCCCGGGGAGCTGTTTTTT
TRBD1	TRBV5-1	TRBJ2-2	NA	CASSVTGVNTGELFF	TGCGCCAGCAGCGTCACAGGGGTTAACACCGGGGAGCTGTTTTTT
NA	TRBV19	TRBJ2-7	NA	CASSISSGPEEQYF	TGTGCCAGTAGTATATCGTCAGGGCCGGAGGAGCAGTACTTC
NA	TRBV7-9	TRBJ1-1	few	CASSLQGGTEAFF	TGTGCCAGCAGCCTACAGGGTGGGACTGAAGCTTTCTTT
NA	TRBV21-1	TRBJ2-1	NA	CASSLCDRTGFPNEQFF	TGTGCCAGCAGCCTATGCGACAGGACAGGTTTCCCCAATGAGCAGTTCTTC
TRBD2	TRBV5-1	TRBJ2-3	NA	CASSSSGASTDTQYF	TGCGCCAGCAGCTCTAGCGGGGCTAGCACAGATACGCAGTATTTT
TRBD1	TRBV5-8	TRBJ2-2	few	CASSSPGQGLTGELFF	TGTGCCAGCAGCTCTCCGGGACAGGGGCTTACCGGGGAGCTGTTTTTT
TRBD2	TRBV6-2/TRBV6-3	TRBJ2-7	once	CASSRTSGSLDYEQYF	TGTGCCAGCAGCAGGACTAGCGGGAGCCTAGACTACGAGCAGTACTTC
NA	TRBV6-2/TRBV6-3	TRBJ2-5	NA	CASSYVGRQETQYF	TGTGCCAGCAGTTACGTAGGCAGGCAAGAGACCCAGTACTTC
TRBD1	TRBV11-3	TRBJ1-6	NA	CASSSWTGPQYNSPLHF	TGTGCCAGCAGCTCTTGGACAGGCCCCCAATATAATTCACCCCTCCACTTT
NA	TRBV20-1	TRBJ1-2	NA	CSAKLDYGYTF	TGCAGTGCTAAACTTGACTATGGCTACACCTTC
TRBD1	TRBV7-9	TRBJ1-5	NA	CASSKGAGNQPQHF	TGTGCCAGCAGTAAGGGGGCTGGCAATCAGCCCCAGCATTTT
NA	TRBV7-8	TRBJ1-1	NA	CASSPQMNTEAFF	TGTGCCAGCAGTCCACAGATGAACACTGAAGCTTTCTTT
NA	TRBV12-5	TRBJ1-3	once	CASTMRGSGNTIYF	TGTGCTAGTACCATGCGGGGCTCTGGAAACACCATATATTTT
NA	TRBV21-1	TRBJ2-3	NA	CASSKAGGTDTQYF	TGTGCCAGCAGCAAAGCGGGAGGGACAGATACGCAGTATTTT
NA	TRBV5-4	TRBJ2-3	NA	CASSLRSRVTDTQYF	TGTGCCAGCAGCTTGAGGTCTCGGGTAACGGATACGCAGTATTTT
TRBD2	TRBV2	TRBJ2-1	few	CASSGASGGPSYNEQFF	TGTGCCAGCAGTGGGGCTAGCGGGGGGCCGTCCTACAATGAGCAGTTCTTC
NA	TRBV18	TRBJ2-3	NA	CASSPMSTDTQYF	TGTGCCAGCTCACCCATGAGCACAGATACGCAGTATTTT
NA	TRBV5-4	TRBJ1-1	few	CASSSTRGIMNTEAFF	TGTGCCAGCAGCTCGACGCGCGGGATCATGAACACTGAAGCTTTCTTT
NA	TRBV6-1	TRBJ2-6	NA	CASSEPGGANVLTF	TGTGCCAGCAGTGAACCAGGTGGGGCCAACGTCCTGACTTTC
TRBD1	TRBV4-3	TRBJ2-7	NA	CASSQFDRGRGYEQYF	TGCGCCAGCAGCCAATTCGACAGGGGGCGCGGGTACGAGCAGTACTTC
NA	TRBV12-2	TRBJ2-1	NA	CASRSRDAGDPGLSGEQFF	TGTGCAAGTCGCAGTAGGGATGCAGGGGACCCGGGGTTGTCAGGAGAGCAGTTCTTC
NA	TRBV2	TRBJ2-5	NA	CASSRQVKETQYF	TGTGCCAGCAGTCGACAGGTAAAAGAGACCCAGTACTTC
TRBD2	TRBV10-3	TRBJ2-1	NA	CAIRAGTSGYNEQFF	TGTGCCATCAGGGCCGGGACTAGCGGATACAATGAGCAGTTCTTC
NA	TRBV5-5	TRBJ1-6	NA	CASSPSGETYNSPLHF	TGTGCCAGCAGCCCCTCTGGGGAGACCTATAATTCACCCCTCCACTTT
TRBD1	TRBV19	TRBJ2-3	NA	CASMDRGGSTDTQYF	TGTGCCAGTATGGACAGGGGAGGTAGCACAGATACGCAGTATTTT
NA	TRBV4-1	TRBJ1-5	once	CASSQGQLNQPQHF	TGCGCCAGCAGCCAAGGACAGCTCAATCAGCCCCAGCATTTT
TRBD1	TRBV30	TRBJ2-5	NA	CAWSAPGQGWKTQYF	TGTGCCTGGAGTGCCCCTGGACAGGGATGGAAGACCCAGTACTTC
NA	TRBV5-8	TRBJ1-5	NA	CASSLGTDSNQPQHF	TGTGCCAGCAGCTTGGGGACAGATAGCAATCAGCCCCAGCATTTT
NA	TRBV6-2/TRBV6-3	TRBJ2-7	NA	CASSRDSTSYEQYF	TGTGCCAGCAGCCGAGACAGTACCTCCTACGAGCAGTACTTC
NA	TRBV7-9	TRBJ1-1	NA	CASSPNRGGTEAFF	TGTGCCAGCAGCCCTAATCGGGGGGGCACTGAAGCTTTCTTT
NA	TRBV2	TRBJ1-2	NA	CASSRGRNYGYTF	TGTGCCAGCTCCAGGGGACGTAACTATGGCTACACCTTC
NA	TRBV2	TRBJ1-1	NA	CASGYIDMNTEAFF	TGTGCCAGCGGATACATTGACATGAACACTGAAGCTTTCTTT
TRBD2	TRBV18	TRBJ2-5	NA	CASSPELAVQETQYF	TGTGCCAGCTCACCAGAACTAGCGGTCCAAGAGACCCAGTACTTC
NA	TRBV10-3	TRBJ1-2	NA	CAISESRDLGGYTF	TGTGCCATCAGTGAGTCGCGCGACTTAGGCGGCTACACCTTC
NA	TRBV11-2	TRBJ2-7	NA	CASSLDLSYEQYF	TGTGCCAGCAGCTTAGATCTTTCCTACGAGCAGTACTTC
TRBD2	TRBV19	TRBJ2-1	NA	CASSERGSYNEQFF	TGTGCCAGTAGCGAGCGGGGCTCCTACAATGAGCAGTTCTTC
NA	TRBV5-6	TRBJ1-4	NA	CASSLAKGPGEKLFF	TGTGCCAGCAGCTTGGCTAAGGGGCCGGGTGAAAAACTGTTTTTT
TRBD2	TRBV29-1	TRBJ2-1	NA	CSGGGDGEQFF	TGCAGCGGTGGGGGGGACGGCGAGCAGTTCTTC
TRBD1	TRBV9	TRBJ2-7	NA	CASNAGTGYEQYF	TGTGCCAGCAATGCCGGGACAGGCTACGAGCAGTACTTC
TRBD1	TRBV30	TRBJ2-6	NA	CAWSVGGRGANVLTF	TGTGCCTGGAGTGTAGGGGGCAGGGGGGCCAACGTCCTGACTTTC
NA	TRBV3-1/TRBV3-2	TRBJ1-5	NA	CASSQPPRGGNQPQHF	TGTGCCAGCAGCCAACCCCCTCGGGGGGGAAATCAGCCCCAGCATTTT
NA	TRBV7-2	TRBJ1-5	NA	CASSLDAGDQPQHF	TGTGCCAGCAGCTTAGATGCGGGGGATCAGCCCCAGCATTTT
NA	TRBV5-5	TRBJ1-2	NA	CASSLAADVGYTF	TGTGCCAGCAGCTTAGCGGCGGATGTGGGCTACACCTTC
TRBD1	TRBV19	TRBJ2-7	NA	CASSIQFGQGGYEQYF	TGTGCCAGTAGTATCCAGTTTGGACAGGGAGGTTACGAGCAGTACTTC
TRBD2	TRBV11-2	TRBJ2-5	NA	CASSSLAGTETQYF	TGTGCCAGCAGCTCCCTAGCGGGGACAGAGACCCAGTACTTC
NA	TRBV9	TRBJ2-3	NA	CASSDRDYLEDTQYF	TGTGCCAGCAGCGACCGGGATTACCTAGAAGATACGCAGTATTTT
NA	TRBV7-8	TRBJ2-5	NA	CASSSPGDLRMETQYF	TGTGCCAGCAGCTCCCCCGGGGATTTGAGGATGGAGACCCAGTACTTC
TRBD2	TRBV30	TRBJ2-3	NA	CAWSVGGSTDTQYF	TGTGCCTGGAGTGTGGGCGGGAGTACAGATACGCAGTATTTT
TRBD2	TRBV7-9	TRBJ2-3	NA	CASSPRGSSGVLRDTQYF	TGTGCCAGCAGCCCCCGGGGGTCTAGCGGGGTTCTCAGAGATACGCAGTATTTT
NA	TRBV6-5	TRBJ2-4	NA	CASRSQGLAKNIQYF	TGTGCCAGCAGGTCCCAGGGACTAGCCAAAAACATTCAGTACTTC